The clone carrying this TCR beta chain was recorded at least ten times. RNA transcripts were the template for amplifying TCR beta CDR3 regions. A set of HTBI primers served as the primers for a first-round RT-PCR of the TCR CDR3. Each CDR3 protein is one row after TCRdb ran MiXCR on the multiplex PCR reads. The table has about 250,000 distinct CDR3 sequences, approximately 25% seen once. The sample comes from a study of T cells in Graves' hyperthyroidism and ophthalmopathy. V shed 3 bases, J shed 5 bases, and the junction held 11 bases outside the gene matches. CDR3 length equals 16 residues. From germline, CDR1 is MNHEY and CDR2 SVGAGI.

Sequenced sample: blood. The TCR was taken from a woman in her 40s with Graves' ophthalmopathy. The chain couples TRBV6-5 to TRBJ2-5; 8 bases are shared with TRBD1. The CDR3 nucleotides are TGTGCCAGCAGTTATAGGCCACAGGGGGGAGAGGAGACCCAGTACTTC. This sequence encodes CASSYRPQGGEETQYF.